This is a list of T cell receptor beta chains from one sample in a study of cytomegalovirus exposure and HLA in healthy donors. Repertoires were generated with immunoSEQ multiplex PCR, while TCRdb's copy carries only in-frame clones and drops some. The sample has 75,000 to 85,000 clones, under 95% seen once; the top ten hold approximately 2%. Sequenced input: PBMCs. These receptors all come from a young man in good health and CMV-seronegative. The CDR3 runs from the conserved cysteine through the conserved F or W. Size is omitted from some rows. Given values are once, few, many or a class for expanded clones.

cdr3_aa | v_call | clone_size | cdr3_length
CASAAPGQGLWPQHF | TRBV28 | . | 15
CASSGGDSTNTGELFF | TRBV7-2 | . | 16
CASGLAGGNTEAFF | TRBV12-5 | once | 14
CASSQGNRGENNYGYTF | TRBV4-2 | . | 17
CASSGTGTGYEQYF | TRBV5-1 | . | 14
CASSLDRLQETQYF | TRBV7-9 | . | 14
CAIAGGSDNTEAFF | TRBV10-3 | . | 14
CASSPPGRGYTF | TRBV7-9 | . | 12
CASSPTTPGQRHYGYTF | TRBV18 | . | 17
CATGTGGNEQYF | TRBV15 | . | 12
CASSSPQGGGDTQYF | TRBV28 | . | 15
CASSRRQRNTEAFF | TRBV11-2 | . | 14
CASSPAPVTGTTQYF | TRBV27 | . | 15
CASSLGQTVPYEQYF | TRBV7-3 | . | 15
CASRNEGAHRSGNTIYF | TRBV28 | . | 17
CASSMADATNEKLFF | TRBV19 | . | 15
CASSQGFSGVQPQHF | TRBV4-2 | . | 15
CASSLLRGAFF | TRBV5-8 | . | 11
CATSRTPTSKAGDYEQYF | TRBV15 | . | 18
CASSEELAQEQFF | TRBV2 | . | 13
CASSAVAGTGAEQYF | TRBV9 | . | 15
CVVLGQGNTYEQYF | TRBV28 | . | 14
CSVGTSGAWDEQFF | TRBV29-1 | . | 14
CASTLDRNQPQHF | TRBV6-1 | . | 13
CASSRAASGGVETQYF | TRBV7-2 | . | 16
CAISLTPGTNNSPLHF | TRBV10-3 | . | 16
CSVEERQTGNTIYF | TRBV29-1 | . | 14
CASSLSRDNTEAFF | TRBV28 | . | 14
CASSLETPEETQYF | TRBV28 | . | 14
CASSLGQNTDTQYF | TRBV2 | . | 14
CASSLGQGGYGEQFF | TRBV18 | once | 15
CASSPSLGRNTEAFF | TRBV7-9 | few | 15
CASSLAGGLRETQYF | TRBV28 | . | 15
CASNYLAGVYNEQFF | TRBV27 | . | 15
CASSTDSRSPLHF | TRBV11-3 | . | 13